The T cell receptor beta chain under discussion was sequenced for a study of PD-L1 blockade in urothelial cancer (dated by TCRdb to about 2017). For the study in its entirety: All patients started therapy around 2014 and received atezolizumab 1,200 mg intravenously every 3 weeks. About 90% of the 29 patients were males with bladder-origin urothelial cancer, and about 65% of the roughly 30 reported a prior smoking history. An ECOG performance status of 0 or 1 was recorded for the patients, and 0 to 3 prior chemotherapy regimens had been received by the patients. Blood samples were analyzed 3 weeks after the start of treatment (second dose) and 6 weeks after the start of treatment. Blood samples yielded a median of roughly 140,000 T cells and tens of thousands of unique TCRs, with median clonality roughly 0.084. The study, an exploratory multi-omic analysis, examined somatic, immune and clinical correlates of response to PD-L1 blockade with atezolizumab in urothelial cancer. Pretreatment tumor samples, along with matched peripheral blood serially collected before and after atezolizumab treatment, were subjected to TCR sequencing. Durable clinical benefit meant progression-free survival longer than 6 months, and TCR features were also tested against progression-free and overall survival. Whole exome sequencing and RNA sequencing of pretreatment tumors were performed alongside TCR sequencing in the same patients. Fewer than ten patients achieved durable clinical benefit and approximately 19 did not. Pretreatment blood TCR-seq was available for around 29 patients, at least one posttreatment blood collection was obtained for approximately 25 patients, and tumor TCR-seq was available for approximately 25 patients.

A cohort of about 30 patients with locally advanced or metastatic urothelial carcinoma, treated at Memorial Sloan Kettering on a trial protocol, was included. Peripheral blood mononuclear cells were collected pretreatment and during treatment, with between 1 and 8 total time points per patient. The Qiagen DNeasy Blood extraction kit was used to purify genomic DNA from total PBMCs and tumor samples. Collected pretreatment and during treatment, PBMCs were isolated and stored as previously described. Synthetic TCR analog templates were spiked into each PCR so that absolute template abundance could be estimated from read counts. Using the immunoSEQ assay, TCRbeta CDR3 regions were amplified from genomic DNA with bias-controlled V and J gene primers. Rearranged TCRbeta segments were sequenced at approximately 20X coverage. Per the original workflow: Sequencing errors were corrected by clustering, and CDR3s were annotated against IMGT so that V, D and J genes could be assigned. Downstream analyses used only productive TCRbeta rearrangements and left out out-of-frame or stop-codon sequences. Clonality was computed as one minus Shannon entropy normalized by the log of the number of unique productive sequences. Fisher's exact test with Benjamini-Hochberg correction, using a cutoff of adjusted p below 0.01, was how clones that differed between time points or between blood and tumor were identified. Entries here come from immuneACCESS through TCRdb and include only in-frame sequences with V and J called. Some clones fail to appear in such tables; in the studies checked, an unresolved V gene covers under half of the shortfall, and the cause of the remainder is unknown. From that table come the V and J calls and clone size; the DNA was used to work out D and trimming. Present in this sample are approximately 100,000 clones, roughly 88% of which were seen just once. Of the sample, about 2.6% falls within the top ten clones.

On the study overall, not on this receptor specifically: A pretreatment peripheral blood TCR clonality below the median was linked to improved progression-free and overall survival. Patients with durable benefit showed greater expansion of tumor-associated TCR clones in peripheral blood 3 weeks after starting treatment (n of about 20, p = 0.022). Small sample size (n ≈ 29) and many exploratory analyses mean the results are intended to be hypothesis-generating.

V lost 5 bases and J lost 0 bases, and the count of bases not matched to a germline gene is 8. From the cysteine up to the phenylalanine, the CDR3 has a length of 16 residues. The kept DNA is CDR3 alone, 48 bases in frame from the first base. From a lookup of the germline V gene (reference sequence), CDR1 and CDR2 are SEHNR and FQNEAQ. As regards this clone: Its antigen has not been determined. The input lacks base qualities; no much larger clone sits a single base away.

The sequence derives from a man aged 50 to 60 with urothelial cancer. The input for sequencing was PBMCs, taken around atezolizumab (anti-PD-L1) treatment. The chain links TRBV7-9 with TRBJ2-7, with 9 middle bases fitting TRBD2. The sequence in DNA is TGTGCCAGCAGCCCAGCCGGGACTAGCTTCTCCTACGAGCAGTACTTC. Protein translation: CASSPAGTSFSYEQYF.